What follows are 15 T cell receptor beta chains derived from one specimen sequenced in a study of PD-1 blockade in mismatch repair-deficient tumors. Only in-frame clones appear in the TCRdb table, and some are missing; sequencing was by immunoSEQ multiplex PCR. The sample comprises around 3,500 clones, 60% to 85% of which are singletons, and approximately 7% rests with the top ten. Time point denoted: archival surgical resection tumor tissue. The sequencing here drew on primary tumor tissue, taken from a patient treated with pembrolizumab. Source of these receptors: an adult with mismatch repair-deficient cancer.

V usage is TRBV19 and J usage is TRBJ1-5; TRBD1 agrees at 11 bases. V was pared by 5 bases and J by 0 bases, with 12 bases of the junction left unmatched. This CDR3 is built from 19 residues. Per the germline V gene, CDR1 is LNHDA and CDR2 is SQIVND (reference sequence). The CDR3 loop is CASSPWTGGNPYSNQPQHF. CDR3 coding DNA: TGTGCCAGTAGTCCTTGGACAGGGGGCAACCCCTATAGCAATCAGCCCCAGCATTTT.

The chain combines TRBV7-3 with TRBJ2-1; D remains ambiguous. Trimming left V 1 base short and J 4 bases short, with 5 bases between. The V gene's germline CDR1 is SGHTA and CDR2 FQGTGA. The CDR3 consists of 13 residues. The CDR3 DNA is TGTGCCAGCAGCTTAAACGGTTACAATGAGCAGTTCTTC. Its translation is CASSLNGYNEQFF.

The chain recombines TRBV18 with TRBJ2-3, with a weak D call TRBD1 (6 bases). The CDR3 covers 13 residues. V lost 3 bases, J lost 6 bases, and 10 bases lay in between. The germline V gene has CDR1 KGHSH and CDR2 LQKENI. The CDR3 coding sequence is TGTGCCAGCTCACCGGGGGCAGGGGATACGCAGTATTTT. This gives the protein CASSPGAGDTQYF.

The V and J genes are TRBV6-1 and TRBJ2-5; 12 bases match TRBD2. The length of the CDR3 is 15 residues. V trimming: 2 bases; J trimming: 4 bases; junction bases outside the gene matches: 2. CDR1 MNHNS and CDR2 SASEGT come from the germline V gene. CDR3 amino acids: CASSELAGGPETQYF. The CDR3 region has the DNA TGTGCCAGCAGTGAACTAGCGGGAGGGCCAGAGACCCAGTACTTC.

The J gene is TRBJ2-2, the V gene TRBV7-2; D is possibly TRBD1 (5 bases). Trimming pared 4 bases from V and 0 bases from J, leaving 9 bases between. This CDR3 has 15 residues. Germline lookup yields CDR1 SGHTA and CDR2 FQGNSA. CDR3 amino acids: CASSWEGANTGELFF. The CDR3 nucleotides are TGTGCCAGCAGCTGGGAAGGGGCGAACACCGGGGAGCTGTTTTTT.

Only one count was recorded for this clone. The chain couples TRBV15 to TRBJ2-4; D might be TRBD1 (6 bases). From germline, CDR1 is LNHNV and CDR2 YYDKDF (reference sequence). This CDR3 contains 17 residues. V dropped 1 base and J dropped 3 bases, with 16 bases sitting between them. CDR3 sequence: CATSRVAGEKGKNIQYF. CDR3 DNA sequence: TGTGCCACCAGCAGAGTCGCAGGGGAGAAGGGCAAAAACATTCAGTACTTC.

This clone has a single count. The chain is built from TRBV30 and TRBJ1-5; 9 nucleotides match TRBD1. CDR3 length equals 17 residues. The V gene end was trimmed by 1 base and the J gene end by 7 bases; junction bases not matched to a gene: 14. Per germline, CDR1 GTSNPN and CDR2 SVGIG (reference sequence). The CDR3 DNA is TGTGCCTGGAGTGAAATAAGGGGGACAGGGACTTCCCAGCCCCAGCATTTT. Protein product: CAWSEIRGTGTSQPQHF.

This chain connects TRBV6-6 to TRBJ1-1, with D perhaps TRBD1 (6 bases). The CDR3 sequence is 13 residues long. V was shortened by 5 bases and J by 5 bases, with 12 bases between the two germline ends. Germline CDR1 MNHNY, CDR2 SVGAGI (reference sequence). CDR3 sequence: CASSRQGMTEAFF. Written as DNA, the CDR3 is TGTGCCAGCAGTCGCCAGGGGATGACTGAAGCTTTCTTT.

The rearrangement links TRBV5-8 to TRBJ2-7; the D is unclear. Germline CDR1 is SGHTS and CDR2 is YDEGEE. The ends were cut back, 0 bases at V and 0 bases at J, with 19 bases in the middle. CDR3 length: 18 residues. CDR3 in amino acids: CASSLGHFQQALSYEQYF. CDR3 nucleotides: TGTGCCAGCAGCTTGGGTCATTTCCAGCAGGCCCTCTCCTACGAGCAGTACTTC.

The gene calls are TRBV7-2 and TRBJ2-1, with a possible D match to TRBD2 (5 bases). The CDR3 sequence is 14 residues long. With 2 bases removed from V and 5 bases from J, the gap between germline ends came to 10 bases. Germline V gives CDR1 SGHTA, CDR2 FQGNSA. CDR3 sequence: CASSLIRRDNEQFF. The CDR3 DNA reads TGTGCCAGCAGCTTAATAAGGCGGGACAATGAGCAGTTCTTC. Combining the CDR3 with reference TRBV7-2 and TRBJ2-1 gives the whole variable domain GAGVSQSPSNKVTEKGKDVELRCDPISGHTALYWYRQSLGQGLEFLIYFQGNSAPDKSGLPSDRFSAERTGGSVSTLTIQRTQQEDSAVYLCASSLIRRDNEQFFGPGTRLTVL.

The CDR3 DNA sequence: TGTGCCAGCAGCTTAGGGGACAGGGCCCAAGAGACCCAGTACTTC. Translated, it gives CASSLGDRAQETQYF. The chain recombines TRBV7-9 with TRBJ2-5; TRBD1 aligns across 9 bases. The CDR3 runs to 15 residues. J gave up 1 base and V 1 base, and 1 base lay outside the gene matches. Germline CDR1 and CDR2: SEHNR and FQNEAQ (reference sequence).

The V call is TRBV28, the J call TRBJ2-7; no definite D call. The CDR3 has 11 residues. Germline lookup yields CDR1 MDHEN and CDR2 SYDVKM. Trimming shortened V by 6 bases and J by 3 bases, and 6 bases separated the two germline ends. CDR3 protein: CASSRGYEQYF. The CDR3 nucleotides are TGTGCCAGCAGCCGAGGCTACGAGCAGTACTTC.

The J gene is TRBJ2-5, the V gene TRBV15; TRBD2 matches at 10 bases. CDR1 and CDR2 (germline): LNHNV, YYDKDF (reference sequence). The trim removed 3 bases at V and 4 bases at J, leaving 8 bases unmatched. The CDR3 sequence is 16 residues long. Written as DNA, the CDR3 is TGTGCCACCAGCAGGAACGTAGCGGGAGGAAGAGAGACCCAGTACTTC. This sequence encodes CATSRNVAGGRETQYF.

This chain uses TRBV7-2 with TRBJ2-1, with unresolved D. In germline, CDR1 is SGHTA, CDR2 FQGNSA. V lost 5 bases, J lost 0 bases, and 11 bases lay in between. This CDR3 contains 15 residues. CDR3 region: CASSPRVSSYNEQFF. Written as DNA, the CDR3 is TGTGCCAGCAGCCCACGGGTTAGCTCCTACAATGAGCAGTTCTTC.

This clone is a singleton in its sample. The chain uses TRBV2 and TRBJ2-4, with 7 bases identical to TRBD2. Germline-derived CDR1 and CDR2 are SNHLY and FYNNEI. With 7 bases clipped from V and 2 bases from J, the junction kept 11 bases outside the gene matches. The CDR3 runs to 16 residues. CDR3 region: CASTDGLAAPKNIQYF. CDR3 DNA: TGTGCCAGCACTGATGGGCTAGCGGCCCCCAAAAACATTCAGTACTTC.